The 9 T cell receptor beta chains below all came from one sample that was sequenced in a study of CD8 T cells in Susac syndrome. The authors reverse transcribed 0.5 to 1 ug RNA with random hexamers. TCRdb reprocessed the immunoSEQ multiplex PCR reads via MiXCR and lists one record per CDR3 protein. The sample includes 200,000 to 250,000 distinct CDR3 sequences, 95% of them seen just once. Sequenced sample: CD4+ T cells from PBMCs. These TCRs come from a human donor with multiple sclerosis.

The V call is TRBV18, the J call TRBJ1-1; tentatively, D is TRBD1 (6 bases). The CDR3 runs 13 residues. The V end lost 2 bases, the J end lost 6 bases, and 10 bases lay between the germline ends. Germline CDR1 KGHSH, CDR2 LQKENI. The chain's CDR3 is CASSPRGIAEAFF. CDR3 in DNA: TGTGCCAGCTCACCAAGGGGGATCGCTGAAGCTTTCTTT.

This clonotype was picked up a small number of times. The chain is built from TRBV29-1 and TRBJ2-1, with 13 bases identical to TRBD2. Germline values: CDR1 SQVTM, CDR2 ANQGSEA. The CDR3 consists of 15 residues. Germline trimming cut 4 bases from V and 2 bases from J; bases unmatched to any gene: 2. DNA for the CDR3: TGCAGCGTTGTCGGACTAGCGGGAGCCTACAATGAGCAGTTCTTC. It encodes CSVVGLAGAYNEQFF.

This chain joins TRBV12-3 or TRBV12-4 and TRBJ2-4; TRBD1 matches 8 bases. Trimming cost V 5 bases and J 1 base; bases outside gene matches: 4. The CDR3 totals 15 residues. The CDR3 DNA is TGTGCCAGCAGTCCAAGACAGGGGGCCAAAAACATTCAGTACTTC. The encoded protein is CASSPRQGAKNIQYF.

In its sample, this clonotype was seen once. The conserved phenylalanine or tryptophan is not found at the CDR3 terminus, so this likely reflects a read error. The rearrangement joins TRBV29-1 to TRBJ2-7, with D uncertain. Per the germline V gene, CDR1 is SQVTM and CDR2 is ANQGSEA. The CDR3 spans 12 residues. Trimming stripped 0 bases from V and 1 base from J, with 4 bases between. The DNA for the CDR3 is TGCAGCGTTGAAGAGGGGTCCTACGAGCAGTACCTC. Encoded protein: CSVEEGSYEQYL.

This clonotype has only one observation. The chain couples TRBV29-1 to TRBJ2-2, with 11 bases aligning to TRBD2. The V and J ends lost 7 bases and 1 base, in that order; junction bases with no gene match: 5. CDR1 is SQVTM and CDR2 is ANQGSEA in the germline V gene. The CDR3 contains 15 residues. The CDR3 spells CSGFGTSGNTGELFF. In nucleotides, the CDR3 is TGCAGCGGATTCGGGACTAGCGGGAACACCGGGGAGCTGTTTTTT.

In nucleotides, the CDR3 is TGCAGTGCTGAGGGTGGCGGGAGTTCATACAATGAGCAGTTCTTC. Translated, it gives CSAEGGGSSYNEQFF. This chain uses TRBV20-1 with TRBJ2-1; 7 bases match TRBD2. With V trimmed by 5 bases and J by 4 bases, 11 bases remained unmatched. The germline V gene encodes CDR1 DFQATT and CDR2 SNEGSKA (reference sequence). The CDR3 sequence is 15 residues long.

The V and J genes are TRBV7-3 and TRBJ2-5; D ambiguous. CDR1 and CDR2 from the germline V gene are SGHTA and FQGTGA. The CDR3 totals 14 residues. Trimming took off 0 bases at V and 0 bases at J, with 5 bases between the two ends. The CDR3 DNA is TGTGCCAGCAGCTTAACCGGACACCAAGAGACCCAGTACTTC. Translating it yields CASSLTGHQETQYF.

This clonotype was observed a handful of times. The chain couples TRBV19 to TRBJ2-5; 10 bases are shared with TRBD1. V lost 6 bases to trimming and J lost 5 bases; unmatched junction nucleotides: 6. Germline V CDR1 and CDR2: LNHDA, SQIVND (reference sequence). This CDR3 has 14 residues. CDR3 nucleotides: TGTGCCAGTAGCCCGGGACAGGGGTCGGAGACCCAGTACTTC. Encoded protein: CASSPGQGSETQYF.

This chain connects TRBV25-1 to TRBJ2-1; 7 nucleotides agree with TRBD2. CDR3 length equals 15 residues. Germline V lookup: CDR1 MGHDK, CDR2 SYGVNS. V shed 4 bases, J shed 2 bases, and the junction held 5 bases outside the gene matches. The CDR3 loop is CASSVGLAAYNEQFF. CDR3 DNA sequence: TGTGCCAGCAGTGTTGGGCTAGCGGCCTACAATGAGCAGTTCTTC.